This T cell receptor beta chain was identified in a study of post-analysis software for immune sequencing data. Prepared TCR beta cDNA libraries contained unique molecular identifiers. Using its own MiXCR run on the PCR reads, TCRdb lists one record per CDR3 protein. The profile covers hundreds of thousands of distinct CDR3 sequences, with around 40% appearing a single time and approximately 1.7% taken by the ten largest. Findings of the study overall: A significant reduction in normalized Chao1 diversity was observed in multiple sclerosis patients versus controls. Four or five TRBV segments occurring more often in patients than controls included TRBV5-6, TRBV5-1 and TRBV20-1.

This CDR3 has 15 amino acids. Germline CDR1 reads SEHNR; CDR2 reads FQNEAQ (reference sequence). Trimming at V came to 5 bases and at J to 3 bases, leaving 9 bases not matched to a gene. Remarks on this clonotype: Its matching antigen is unknown.

This TCR was recovered from a girl aged 5-17 years with multiple sclerosis. V is TRBV7-9 and J is TRBJ2-7; 8 bases align to TRBD2. Source material: blood. DNA for the CDR3: TGTGCCAGCAGCACGCCGGGACTAGGGGACTACGAGCAGTACTTC. This gives the protein CASSTPGLGDYEQYF.